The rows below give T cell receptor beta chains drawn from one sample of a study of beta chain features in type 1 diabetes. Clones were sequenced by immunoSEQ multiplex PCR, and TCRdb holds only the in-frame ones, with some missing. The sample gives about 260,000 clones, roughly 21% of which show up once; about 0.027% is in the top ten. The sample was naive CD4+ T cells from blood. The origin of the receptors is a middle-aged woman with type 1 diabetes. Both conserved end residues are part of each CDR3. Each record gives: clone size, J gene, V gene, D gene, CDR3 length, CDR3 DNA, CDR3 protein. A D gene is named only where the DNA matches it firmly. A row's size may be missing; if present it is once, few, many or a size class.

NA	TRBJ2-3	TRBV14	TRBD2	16	TGTGCCAGCAGCCAAGAAGCCCTAGCGGGGGTCCATACGCAGTATTTT	CASSQEALAGVHTQYF
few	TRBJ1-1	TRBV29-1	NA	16	TGCAGCACCCGGGTCCCCAAGGAAAATATGAACACTGAAGCTTTCTTT	CSTRVPKENMNTEAFF
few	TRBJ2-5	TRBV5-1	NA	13	TGCGCCAGCTCGACGGCCTCCGGGGAGACCCAGTACTTC	CASSTASGETQYF
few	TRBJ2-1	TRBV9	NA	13	TGTGCCAGCAGCGTTGGCTCGTACAATGAGCAGTTCTTC	CASSVGSYNEQFF
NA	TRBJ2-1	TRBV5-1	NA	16	TGCGCCAGCAGCTTGTCGCCAGGGTCCTCCTACAATGAGCAGTTCTTC	CASSLSPGSSYNEQFF
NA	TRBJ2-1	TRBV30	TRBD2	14	TGTGCCTGGACCATGACTAGCGGGAGAAATGAGCAGTTCTTC	CAWTMTSGRNEQFF
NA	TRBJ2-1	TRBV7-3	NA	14	TGTGCCAGCAGCTCGGGATCCTCCTACAATGAGCAGTTCTTC	CASSSGSSYNEQFF
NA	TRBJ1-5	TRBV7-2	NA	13	TGTGCCAGCAGCCTACAGGGAGATCAGCCCCAGCATTTT	CASSLQGDQPQHF
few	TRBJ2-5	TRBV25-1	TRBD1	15	TGTGCCAGCAGTGATAGACAGGGCTTCCAAGAGACCCAGTACTTC	CASSDRQGFQETQYF
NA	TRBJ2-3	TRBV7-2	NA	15	TGTGCCAGCAGCTTGATGGGCCCGATACGGGATACGCAGTATTTT	CASSLMGPIRDTQYF
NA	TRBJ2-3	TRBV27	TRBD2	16	TGTGCCAGCGGCCGACTAGCGGGCCCACTCACAGATACGCAGTATTTT	CASGRLAGPLTDTQYF
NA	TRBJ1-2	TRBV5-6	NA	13	TGTGCCAGCAGCTTGGACAGATCGGAAAGCTACACCTTC	CASSLDRSESYTF
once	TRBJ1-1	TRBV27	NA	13	TGTGCCAGCAGCCCCTGGGTCGGGACAGAAGCTTTCTTT	CASSPWVGTEAFF
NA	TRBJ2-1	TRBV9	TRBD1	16	TGTGCCAGCAGCTTGAGGGGGGACAGGGCTTACAATGAGCAGTTCTTC	CASSLRGDRAYNEQFF
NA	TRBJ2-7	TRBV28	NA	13	TGTGCCAGCAGCCCAGACCAGGCCTACGAGCAGTACTTC	CASSPDQAYEQYF
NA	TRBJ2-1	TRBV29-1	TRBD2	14	TGCAGCGTTGTAGGGCTAGCGGGGCACAATGAGCAGTTCTTC	CSVVGLAGHNEQFF
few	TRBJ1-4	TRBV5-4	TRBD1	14	TGTGCCAGCAGCCCGGGACAGCCTAATGAAAAACTGTTTTTT	CASSPGQPNEKLFF
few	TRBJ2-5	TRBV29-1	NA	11	TGCAGCGCCGGGGTCCCAGAGACCCAGTACTTC	CSAGVPETQYF
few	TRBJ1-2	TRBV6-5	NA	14	TGTGCCAGCAGTTACGTAAGGGGGGGCTATGGCTACACCTTC	CASSYVRGGYGYTF
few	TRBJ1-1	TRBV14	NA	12	TGTGCCAGCAGCCAAGAGGGCTCTGAAGCTTTCTTT	CASSQEGSEAFF
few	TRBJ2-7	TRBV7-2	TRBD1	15	TGTGCCAGCAGCTTCACCGGGACAGGGAGCTACGAGCAGTACTTC	CASSFTGTGSYEQYF
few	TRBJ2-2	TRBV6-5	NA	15	TGTGCCAGCAGCAGGGGAGGGAGGCGCACCGGGGAGCTGTTTTTT	CASSRGGRRTGELFF
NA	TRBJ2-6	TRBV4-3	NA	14	TGCGCCAGCAACTCCGCGCCTGGGGCCAACGTCCTGACTTTC	CASNSAPGANVLTF
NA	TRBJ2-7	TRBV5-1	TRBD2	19	TGCGCCAGCAGCTTCCGACTAGCGGGAGAGACGGGTGCGTCCTACGAGCAGTACTTC	CASSFRLAGETGASYEQYF
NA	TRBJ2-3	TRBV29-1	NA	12	TGCAGCGTAAGGGGATCTCCAGATACGCAGTATTTT	CSVRGSPDTQYF
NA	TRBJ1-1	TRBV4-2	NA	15	TGTGCCAGCACTCTCCTGGGTCTAGGACACTCTGAAGCTTTCTTT	CASTLLGLGHSEAFF
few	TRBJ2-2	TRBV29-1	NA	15	TGCAGCGCCTTTCTCGGGTTTCAGAACACCGGGGAGCTGTTTTTT	CSAFLGFQNTGELFF
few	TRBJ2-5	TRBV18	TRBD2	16	TGTGCCAGCTCCGAAACCGGGACTAGCGGGGGAGAGACCCAGTACTTC	CASSETGTSGGETQYF
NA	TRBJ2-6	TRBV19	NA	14	TGTGCCAGTAGTTCCCTTACTGGGGCCAACGTCCTGACTTTC	CASSSLTGANVLTF
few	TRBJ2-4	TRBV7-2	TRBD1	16	TGTGCCAGCAGCTTCTGGGACAGGGGAGCCAAAAACATTCAGTACTTC	CASSFWDRGAKNIQYF
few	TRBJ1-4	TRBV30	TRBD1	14	TGTGCCTGGAGCCAGGACAGGAGAAGCGAAAAACTGTTTTTT	CAWSQDRRSEKLFF
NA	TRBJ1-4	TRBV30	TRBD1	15	TGTGCCTGGAGGGTCCTGGAGGACAGGGGGGAAAAACTGTTTTTT	CAWRVLEDRGEKLFF
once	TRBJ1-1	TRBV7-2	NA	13	TGTGCCAGCAGCCTGGGGCCCCACACTGAAGCTTTCTTT	CASSLGPHTEAFF
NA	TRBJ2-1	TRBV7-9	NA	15	TGTGCCAGCAGCCTTCGCCAGGGGTCCTACAATGAGCAGTTCTTC	CASSLRQGSYNEQFF
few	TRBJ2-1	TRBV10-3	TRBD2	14	TGTGCCATCAGGGGACTAGCGGGAGAGGATGAGCAGTTCTTC	CAIRGLAGEDEQFF